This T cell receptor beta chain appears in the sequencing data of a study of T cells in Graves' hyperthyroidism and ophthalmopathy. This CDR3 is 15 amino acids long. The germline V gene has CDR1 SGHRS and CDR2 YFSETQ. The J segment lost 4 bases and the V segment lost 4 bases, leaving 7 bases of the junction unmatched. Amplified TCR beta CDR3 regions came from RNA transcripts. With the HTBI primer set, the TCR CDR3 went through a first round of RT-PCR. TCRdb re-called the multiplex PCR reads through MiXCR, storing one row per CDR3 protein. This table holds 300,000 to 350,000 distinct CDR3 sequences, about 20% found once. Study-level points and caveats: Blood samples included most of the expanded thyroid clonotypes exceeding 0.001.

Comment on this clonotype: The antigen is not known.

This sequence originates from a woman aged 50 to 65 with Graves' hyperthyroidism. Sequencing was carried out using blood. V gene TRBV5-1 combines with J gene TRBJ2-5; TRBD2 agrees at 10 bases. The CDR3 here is CASSRGTSDGETQYF. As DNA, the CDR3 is TGCGCCAGCAGCCGCGGGACTAGCGACGGAGAGACCCAGTACTTC. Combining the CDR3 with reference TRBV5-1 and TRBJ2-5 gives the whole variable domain KAGVTQTPRYLIKTRGQQVTLSCSPISGHRSVSWYQQTPGQGLQFLFEYFSETQRNKGNFPGRFSGRQFSNSRSEMNVSTLELGDSALYLCASSRGTSDGETQYFGPGTRLLVL.